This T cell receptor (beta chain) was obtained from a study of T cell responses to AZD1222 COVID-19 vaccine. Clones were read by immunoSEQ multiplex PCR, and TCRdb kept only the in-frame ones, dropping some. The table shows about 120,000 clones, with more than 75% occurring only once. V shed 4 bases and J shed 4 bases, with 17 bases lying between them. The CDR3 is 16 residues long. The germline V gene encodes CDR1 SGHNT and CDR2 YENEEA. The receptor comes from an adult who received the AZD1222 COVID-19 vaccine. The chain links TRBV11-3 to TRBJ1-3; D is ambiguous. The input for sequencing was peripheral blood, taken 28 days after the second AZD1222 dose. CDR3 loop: CASSSLTWLRGNTIYF. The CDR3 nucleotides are TGTGCCAGCAGCTCCCTCACCTGGCTGCGCGGAAACACCATATATTTT.